Shown below are 2 T cell receptor beta chains from a single sample sequenced in a study of control samples from healthy donors and cancer patients. The repertoire was sequenced with immunoSEQ multiplex PCR; TCRdb's copy has only in-frame clones and lacks some. Among approximately 150,000 clones listed, around 96% were seen once. Sequenced: blood. These receptors were obtained from a woman in her twenties or thirties in good health.

This chain joins TRBV4-1 and TRBJ1-2; 9 nucleotides line up with TRBD1. The CDR3 runs to 21 residues. The V gene end was trimmed by 4 bases and the J gene end by 3 bases; junction bases not matched to a gene: 24. Looked up from germline, CDR1 is MGHRA and CDR2 is YSYEKL. The CDR3 protein is CASSRFWAGTGTTSGDYGYTF. The CDR3 nucleotides read TGCGCCAGCAGCCGCTTCTGGGCCGGGACAGGGACCACAAGCGGGGACTATGGCTACACCTTC.

This chain links TRBV27 with TRBJ2-4; D tentatively reads TRBD1 or TRBD2 (6 bases each). This CDR3 region has 13 residues. The V end was cut by 6 bases, the J end by 7 bases, with 13 bases between. CDR1 MNHEY and CDR2 SMNVEV come from the germline V gene (reference sequence). CDR3 DNA sequence: TGTGCCAGCAGAGGGGGGTGGTGGAACATTCAGTACTTC. Translated, it gives CASRGGWWNIQYF.